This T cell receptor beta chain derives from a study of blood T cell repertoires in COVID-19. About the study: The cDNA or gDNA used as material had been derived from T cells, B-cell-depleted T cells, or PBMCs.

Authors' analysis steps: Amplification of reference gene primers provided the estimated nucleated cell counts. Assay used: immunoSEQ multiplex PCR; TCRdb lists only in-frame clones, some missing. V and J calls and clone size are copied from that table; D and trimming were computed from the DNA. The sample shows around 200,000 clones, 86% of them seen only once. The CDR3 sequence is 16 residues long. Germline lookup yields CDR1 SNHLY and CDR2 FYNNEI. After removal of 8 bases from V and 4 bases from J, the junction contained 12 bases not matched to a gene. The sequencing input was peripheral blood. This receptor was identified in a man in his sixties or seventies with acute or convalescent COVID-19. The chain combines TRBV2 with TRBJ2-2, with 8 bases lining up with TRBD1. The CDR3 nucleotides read TGTGCCAGCGGGGGCAGGGGGCGCGCGGTCACCGGGGAGCTGTTTTTT. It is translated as CASGGRGRAVTGELFF.